One TCR beta chain is described in this entry. The antigen is unknown. These data come from a study of T cells in localized non-small cell lung cancer. Overall study results and limits: Adjacent lung had a median about 57 of the 100 largest tumor clones.

Trimming took off 1 base at V and 7 bases at J, with 16 bases between the two ends. The germline V gene has CDR1 SNHLY and CDR2 FYNNEI. The CDR3 extends over 15 amino acids. Measured with immunoSEQ multiplex PCR; TCRdb has only the in-frame clones, and not every one. Among about 77,000 clones listed, around nine tenths were seen once. Sequencing used peripheral blood, obtained before any cancer treatment. The source of this sequence is a woman aged 35 to 75 with stage I squamous cell lung carcinoma. This chain uses TRBV2 with TRBJ1-2; possibly TRBD1 for D (5 bases). The CDR3 sequence: CASSEEVGGLRGYTF. Here the CDR3 DNA reads TGTGCCAGCAGTGAAGAGGTTGGGGGACTTCGTGGCTACACCTTC.